Included here is one TCR beta chain sequence, with context. What it recognizes is unknown. The study ran its PCR with 60 Vbeta and 13 Jbeta primers. Libraries were prepared by immunoSEQ multiplex PCR; TCRdb keeps only in-frame clonotypes and omits some of them. Of hundreds of thousands of clones in the sample, about four fifths were seen once. This entry comes from a study of cytomegalovirus exposure and HLA in healthy donors. Study outcomes and limitations: In a later analysis, CMV-associated beta chains were mostly HLA-associated, it appeared. While the bulk of TCR sequences proved rare, some public TCRs turned up in many donors. A later analysis linked 16,951 TCR beta sequences to HLA alleles at 0.05 false discovery rate. Only CMV serostatus was available as immune exposure information.

The V segment lost 5 bases and the J segment 4 bases; nucleotides outside the gene matches: 17. The CDR3 contains 18 residues. The V gene's germline CDR1 is PRHDT and CDR2 FYEKMQ (reference sequence). Sequences were obtained from PBMCs. The sequence was collected from a man aged 40-49 years in good health and CMV-seropositive. V is TRBV13 and J is TRBJ1-3; TRBD1 matches at 7 bases. The CDR3 nucleotides are TGTGCCAGCAGCCCCCCCGGGACAGACTCAAGACTAGGAAACACCATATATTTT. This sequence encodes CASSPPGTDSRLGNTIYF.